These 13 T cell receptor beta chains share one sample of origin, sequenced in a study of radiotherapy plus CTLA-4 blockade in lung cancer (dated by TCRdb to the late 2010s). The library came from the immunoSEQ multiplex PCR assay. TCRdb limited this immuneACCESS table to in-frame rearrangements with V and J called. A share of clones is missing; checked studies link under half to unresolved V genes, and the rest is unexplained. For this sample the table gives 25,000 to 40,000 clones, of which less than 75% were detected only once. The ten largest clonotypes hold 3.5% to 4.5% of the sample. This material consisted of peripheral blood, taken from a patient treated with radiotherapy plus ipilimumab. The origin of the receptors is a human donor with non-small cell lung cancer who had stable disease on radiotherapy plus ipilimumab.

The J gene is TRBJ2-3, the V gene TRBV19, with D hard to call. Trimming shortened V by 4 bases and J by 7 bases, and 15 bases separated the two germline ends. Per germline, CDR1 LNHDA and CDR2 SQIVND (reference sequence). The CDR3 consists of 14 residues. The CDR3 DNA reads TGTGCCAGTAGTACGCGAGGACGCACGAATACGCAGTATTTT. Protein sequence: CASSTRGRTNTQYF.

The J gene is TRBJ2-7, the V gene TRBV21-1; the DNA was not used to check the table's D call, TRBD1. TRBV21-1 is a pseudogene. The CDR3 extends over 15 amino acids. The CDR3 loop reads CASSKNREHSYEQYF. CDR3 coding DNA: TGTGCCAGCAGCAAAAACAGGGAGCACTCCTACGAGCAGTACTTC.

The J gene is TRBJ1-3, the V gene TRBV12-5, with D unclear. Germline CDR1 reads LGHNT; CDR2 reads FRNRAP. The germline V and J ends were trimmed by 1 base and 0 bases, with 7 bases remaining between them. This CDR3 has 15 residues. The chain's CDR3 is CASGLGLTSGNTIYF. CDR3 sequence (DNA): TGTGCTAGTGGTTTGGGTTTGACCTCTGGAAACACCATATATTTT. The complete variable domain, with remaining parts taken from reference TRBV12-5 and TRBJ1-3, reads DARVTQTPRHKVTEMGQEVTMRCQPILGHNTVFWYRQTMMQGLELLAYFRNRAPLDDSGMPKDRFSAEMPDATLATLKIQPSEPRDSAVYFCASGLGLTSGNTIYFGEGSWLTVV.

The rearrangement joins TRBV19 to TRBJ1-2, with 7 bases fitting TRBD1. Germline V gene lookup returns CDR1 LNHDA and CDR2 SQIVND (reference sequence). After removal of 3 bases from V and 0 bases from J, the junction contained 16 bases not matched to a gene. The CDR3 loop spans 19 amino acids. CDR3 nucleotide sequence: TGTGCCAGTAGTATGGGAAACAGGGGCGCGCCCTGGACTAACTATGGCTACACCTTC. Protein: CASSMGNRGAPWTNYGYTF.

The gene calls are TRBV7-2 and TRBJ1-1; 8 nucleotides agree with TRBD1. This CDR3 spans 14 amino acids. Germline lookup yields CDR1 SGHTA and CDR2 FQGNSA. V gave up 4 bases and J gave up 8 bases; unmatched junction bases: 9. In nucleotides, the CDR3 is TGTGCCAGCAGCTCCGGGACAGGACCCAGAGAAGCTTTCTTT. This codes for CASSSGTGPREAFF.

V gene TRBV7-8 combines with J gene TRBJ2-1; 7 bases are shared with TRBD1. CDR3 length equals 13 residues. V trimming: 10 bases; J trimming: 4 bases; junction bases outside the gene matches: 7. The germline gives CDR1 SGHVS, CDR2 FQNEAQ. The CDR3 DNA follows: TGTGCCACCATAGGGGGCGGGTACAATGAGCAGTTCTTC. Translation: CATIGGGYNEQFF.

As to this clone: One junction end does not reproduce the germline sequence, and a read error may be involved. V gene TRBV20-1 combines with J gene TRBJ1-1; maybe TRBD1 (6 bases). This CDR3 is built from 11 residues. The germline gives CDR1 DFQATT, CDR2 SNEGSKA (reference sequence). DNA of the CDR3: TGCAGTGCCAACCGGGACACCTCCCTGGACTTT. It translates to CSANRDTSLDF.

The V and J genes are TRBV5-4 and TRBJ1-3; 9 bases are shared with TRBD1. The germline gives CDR1 SGHNT, CDR2 YYREEE (reference sequence). The CDR3 has 17 amino acids. V was clipped by 0 bases and J by 0 bases; unmatched bases: 4. The CDR3 loop is CASSLGGTGHSGNTIYF. CDR3 in DNA: TGTGCCAGCAGCTTGGGGGGGACAGGGCACTCTGGAAACACCATATATTTT. Filled out from reference TRBV5-4 and TRBJ1-3, the complete variable domain reads ETGVTQSPTHLIKTRGQQVTLRCSSQSGHNTVSWYQQALGQGPQFIFQYYREEENGRGNFPPRFSGLQFPNYSSELNVNALELDDSALYLCASSLGGTGHSGNTIYFGEGSWLTVV.

The V gene is TRBV2, the J gene TRBJ2-3; TRBD1 or TRBD2 may be the D gene (6 bases each). The CDR3 is 14 residues long. Germline-derived CDR1 and CDR2 are SNHLY and FYNNEI. Trimming took off 8 bases at V and 4 bases at J, with 16 bases between the two ends. CDR3 nucleotide sequence: TGTGCCAGCGGGACCAGGAGGGGGGCAGATACGCAGTATTTT. This gives the protein CASGTRRGADTQYF.

This chain's CDR3 is CASSPRYEQYF. The CDR3 DNA reads TGTGCCAGCAGTCCCCGGTACGAGCAGTACTTC. J is TRBJ2-7 and V is TRBV2, with D unclear. Germline CDR1 reads SNHLY; CDR2 reads FYNNEI. The length of the CDR3 is 11 residues. Trimming pared 5 bases from V and 4 bases from J, leaving 6 bases between. The complete variable domain, with remaining parts taken from reference TRBV2 and TRBJ2-7, reads EPEVTQTPSHQVTQMGQEVILRCVPISNHLYFYWYRQILGQKVEFLVSFYNNEISEKSEIFDDQFSVERPDGSNFTLKIRSTKLEDSAMYFCASSPRYEQYFGPGTRLTVT.

The chain joins TRBV23-1 to TRBJ1-1; the match to TRBD1 covers 9 bases. TRBV23-1 is known as an ORF, though its function is uncertain. This CDR3 is built from 14 residues. The trim removed 6 bases at V and 1 base at J, leaving 3 bases unmatched. For the CDR3, the DNA is TGCGCCAGCAGCACAGGGGGCCGGAACACTGAAGCTTTCTTT. Its protein is CASSTGGRNTEAFF.

The chain is built from TRBV18 and TRBJ2-4, with D unclear. Germline CDR1 and CDR2: KGHSH and LQKENI. V lost 3 bases and J lost 9, with 12 bases in between. CDR3 length: 13 amino acids. The CDR3 sequence: CASSPRPDGIQYF. The DNA of the CDR3 is TGTGCCAGCTCACCTCGCCCAGATGGCATTCAGTACTTC.

This rearrangement joins TRBV6-4 to TRBJ2-3; D is uncertain. CDR3 length equals 16 residues. Trimming pared 5 bases from V and 0 bases from J, leaving 15 bases between. CDR1 and CDR2 from the germline V gene are MRHNA and SNTAGT. The CDR3 region has the DNA TGTGCCAGCAGTCCGAAGGGCGTTTCTAGCACAGATACGCAGTATTTT. Encoded protein: CASSPKGVSSTDTQYF.